These 5 T cell receptor beta chains originate from one sample sequenced in a study of vaccination effects on CD4 cells after COVID-19. Prior to sequencing, the ViraFEST assay stimulated PBMC with viral peptide pools, which expanded the antigen-specific CD4+ T cells. Researchers isolated CD4+ T cells once 9 to 11 days of culture had elapsed. Nobody among the vaccine recipients had prior SARS-CoV-2 infection (nucleocapsid antibodies were negative). Their recognized antigens are unknown. This table comes from immunoSEQ multiplex PCR, and its TCRdb copy is limited to in-frame clones, with some not included. This sample has tens of thousands of clones, with roughly two thirds found just once. The sequencing here drew on CD4+ T cells from PBMCs cultured with SARS-CoV-2 spike peptides, taken before COVID-19 vaccination. These receptors were taken from a human donor who received a COVID-19 vaccine.

This clone was counted only a few times. The chain is built from TRBV27 and TRBJ1-2; no definite D call. CDR3 length: 14 residues. The germline V gene encodes CDR1 MNHEY and CDR2 SMNVEV (reference sequence). V shed 6 bases and J shed 1 base, with 12 bases lying between them. Here the CDR3 DNA reads TGTGCCAGCAGCCCCCACAGACTTAACTATGGCTACACCTTC. Translating it yields CASSPHRLNYGYTF.

The V and J genes are TRBV3-1 (or the pseudogene TRBV3-2) and TRBJ2-7; 8 bases are a match to TRBD2. The germline V gene encodes CDR1 LGHDT and CDR2 YNNKEL (reference sequence). V lost 4 bases to trimming and J lost 4 bases; unmatched junction nucleotides: 3. The CDR3 spans 13 residues. CDR3 nucleotide sequence: TGTGCCAGCAGCCCCCGGGGGGGTTACGAGCAGTACTTC. It specifies CASSPRGGYEQYF.

This chain connects TRBV7-9 to TRBJ2-7, with D unclear. Germline loops: CDR1 SEHNR, CDR2 FQNEAQ (reference sequence). The CDR3 length is 12 residues. The ends were cut back, 1 base at V and 6 bases at J, with 7 bases in the middle. The CDR3 spells CASSLVDGEQYF. The CDR3 bases are TGTGCCAGCAGCTTAGTCGATGGCGAGCAGTACTTC.

This clone was counted a few times. As DNA, the CDR3 is TGTGCCAGCAGCCAGGACAGGGTCGGCTATGGCTACACCTTC. As protein: CASSQDRVGYGYTF. The chain joins TRBV6-2 or TRBV6-3 to TRBJ1-2, with 8 bases aligning to TRBD1. Germline CDR1 reads MNHEY; CDR2 reads SVGEGT. This CDR3 is 14 amino acids long. J was trimmed by 4 bases and V by 6 bases; bases with no gene match: 7.

This chain joins TRBV3-1 (or the pseudogene TRBV3-2) and TRBJ2-7; 7 bases are shared with TRBD1. CDR1 is LGHDT and CDR2 is YNNKEL in the germline V gene (reference sequence). The length of the CDR3 is 14 residues. The J segment lost 1 base and the V segment lost 3 bases, leaving 3 bases of the junction unmatched. CDR3 DNA sequence: TGTGCCAGCAGCCACCTGACAGGGTCCTACGAGCAGTACTTC. It encodes CASSHLTGSYEQYF.